Listed here is a single T cell receptor beta chain. The antigen is unknown. The data derive from a study of immune evolution from preneoplasia to lung adenocarcinoma. Study as a whole: HLA loss of heterozygosity: around 6.5% AIS, roughly 15% MIA, around 33% ADC, none AAH.

This table comes from immunoSEQ multiplex PCR, and its TCRdb copy is limited to in-frame clones, with some not included. The data contain roughly 7,800 clones, about 83% of them singletons. The study's findings and limits: Normal lung had the highest top T cell clone frequencies.

The CDR3 consists of 11 residues. Germline V gives CDR1 GTSNPN, CDR2 SVGIG (reference sequence). The V and J ends lost 8 bases and 1 base respectively, with 8 bases between them. The clonotype was recovered from a person between 65 and 79 years old with lung adenocarcinoma. Material for sequencing was FFPE minimally invasive lung adenocarcinoma tissue. The V and J genes are TRBV30 and TRBJ1-1; D is undetermined. The CDR3 sequence is CARSENTEAFF. For the CDR3, the DNA is TGTGCCCGGTCAGAGAACACTGAAGCTTTCTTT.